These 19 T cell receptor beta chains were sequenced from one sample in a study of cytomegalovirus exposure and HLA in healthy donors. Researchers ran the PCR with 60 Vbeta and 13 Jbeta primers. This table comes from immunoSEQ multiplex PCR, and its TCRdb copy is limited to in-frame clones, with some not included. Counted here are fewer than 85,000 clones, more than 65% occurring once; the ten biggest clones make up 9.5% to 13%. Sequencing was carried out using PBMCs. These receptor sequences come from a male donor in good health and CMV-seropositive.

The gene calls are TRBV9 and TRBJ2-7; 9 bases align to TRBD2. CDR1 and CDR2 from the germline V gene are SGDLS and YYNGEE. The CDR3 length is 15 residues. V shed 2 bases, J shed 9 bases, and the junction held 12 bases outside the gene matches. CDR3 sequence reads: CASSVGAGGTAAQYF. In nucleotides, the CDR3 is TGTGCCAGCAGCGTCGGAGCGGGAGGTACGGCCGCGCAGTACTTC.

The rearrangement joins TRBV7-6 to TRBJ2-3; D uncertain. Per germline, CDR1 SGHVS and CDR2 FNYEAQ. V was clipped by 4 bases and J by 6 bases, with 17 bases between them. The CDR3 covers 15 residues. Written as DNA, the CDR3 is TGTGCCAGCAGCTATATTGCCAGGTCTGCCGATACGCAGTATTTT. Protein: CASSYIARSADTQYF.

V usage is TRBV30 and J usage is TRBJ1-5; D is undetermined. Trimming removed 2 bases at V and 0 bases at J, with 8 bases between. CDR3 size: 14 residues. CDR1 and CDR2 (germline): GTSNPN, SVGIG (reference sequence). The CDR3 sequence: CAWSITYSNQPQHF. In DNA form, the CDR3 reads TGTGCCTGGAGTATTACATATAGCAATCAGCCCCAGCATTTT.

CDR3 DNA sequence: TGTGCCAGCAGTGAAGGGGACGGAGGGTATGGCTACACCTTC. The encoded protein is CASSEGDGGYGYTF. This chain uses TRBV6-5 with TRBJ1-2; D possibly corresponds to TRBD1 (5 bases). With 5 bases removed from V and 5 bases from J, the gap between germline ends came to 15 bases. Germline V gene data show CDR1 as MNHEY and CDR2 as SVGAGI. This CDR3 has 14 amino acids.

The CDR3 DNA reads TGCGCCAGCAGCCAGGTCCAAGTGGCCCAAGAGACCCAGTACTTC. It specifies CASSQVQVAQETQYF. V gene TRBV4-1 combines with J gene TRBJ2-5; D is unclear. This CDR3 region has 15 residues. The ends were cut back, 3 bases at V and 1 base at J, with 12 bases in the middle. The germline V gene encodes CDR1 MGHRA and CDR2 YSYEKL.

This clone was detected only a few times. Here the CDR3 DNA reads TGTGCCAGCAGTGACAGGGGCACCGGGGAGCTGTTTTTT. It translates to CASSDRGTGELFF. The gene calls are TRBV6-4 and TRBJ2-2; TRBD1 is a possible D gene (5 bases). The V gene's germline CDR1 is MRHNA and CDR2 SNTAGT. Trimming took off 2 bases at V and 4 bases at J, with 5 bases between the two ends. This CDR3 is built from 13 residues.

This clone was seen a handful of times. The chain uses TRBV6-1 and TRBJ1-2, with a tentative D call TRBD1 (6 bases). The CDR3 consists of 12 residues. Germline V gives CDR1 MNHNS, CDR2 SASEGT. With 9 bases removed from V and 1 base from J, the gap between germline ends came to 9 bases. Here the CDR3 reads CASYRVNYGYTF. CDR3 bases: TGTGCCAGTTACAGGGTTAACTATGGCTACACCTTC.

This sequence joins TRBV2 and TRBJ1-2, with D unclear. This CDR3 comprises 13 residues. Germline-derived CDR1 and CDR2 are SNHLY and FYNNEI. Trimming removed 2 bases at V and 2 bases at J, with 6 bases between. The CDR3 spells CASSEFLNYGYTF. As DNA, the CDR3 is TGTGCCAGCAGTGAATTTCTCAACTATGGCTACACCTTC.

V usage is TRBV25-1 and J usage is TRBJ2-7; the match to TRBD1 covers 8 bases. This CDR3 is built from 14 residues. The V segment lost 6 bases and the J segment 2 bases; nucleotides outside the gene matches: 6. Per the germline V gene, CDR1 is MGHDK and CDR2 is SYGVNS. The CDR3 reads CASSDLGQAYEQYF. The DNA for the CDR3 is TGTGCCAGCAGCGACCTGGGACAGGCCTACGAGCAGTACTTC.

The rearrangement joins TRBV6-1 to TRBJ1-1; 7 nucleotides agree with TRBD1. CDR3 length equals 14 residues. Germline V lookup: CDR1 MNHNS, CDR2 SASEGT. V lost 6 bases to trimming and J lost 0 bases; unmatched junction nucleotides: 4. CDR3 in DNA: TGTGCCAGCAGCTGGGACAGCTTGAACACTGAAGCTTTCTTT. It specifies CASSWDSLNTEAFF.

The V gene is TRBV27, the J gene TRBJ1-5, with TRBD1 as a possible D gene (6 bases). Between the trimmed V and J ends, which lost 6 bases and 2 bases, there was a span of 11 bases. CDR1 is MNHEY and CDR2 is SMNVEV in the germline V gene (reference sequence). The length of the CDR3 is 14 residues. The CDR3 protein is CASRRGGGNQPQHF. CDR3 bases: TGTGCCAGCAGGAGAGGGGGGGGCAATCAGCCCCAGCATTTT.

This rearrangement joins TRBV7-2 to TRBJ2-7; no reliable D call. The CDR3 covers 13 residues. CDR1 is SGHTA and CDR2 is FQGNSA in the germline V gene. Between the trimmed V and J ends, which lost 1 base and 6 bases, there was a span of 10 bases. CDR3 loop: CASSLGLLREQYF. The CDR3 DNA follows: TGTGCCAGCAGCTTAGGTCTACTCCGCGAGCAGTACTTC.

The CDR3 nucleotides read TGCGCCAGCAGCTTGACCGGACAGGCCTACGAGCAGTACTTC. It encodes CASSLTGQAYEQYF. V and J are TRBV5-1 and TRBJ2-7; TRBD1 agrees at 7 bases. The CDR3 spans 14 residues. The J segment lost 2 bases and the V segment lost 1 base, leaving 3 bases of the junction unmatched. CDR1 is SGHRS and CDR2 is YFSETQ in the germline V gene. The full variable domain, completed using reference TRBV5-1 and TRBJ2-7, is KAGVTQTPRYLIKTRGQQVTLSCSPISGHRSVSWYQQTPGQGLQFLFEYFSETQRNKGNFPGRFSGRQFSNSRSEMNVSTLELGDSALYLCASSLTGQAYEQYFGPGTRLTVT.

The V gene is TRBV5-1, the J gene TRBJ1-2; TRBD1 might be the D (5 bases). Germline lookup yields CDR1 SGHRS and CDR2 YFSETQ. V dropped 0 bases and J dropped 4 bases, with 13 bases sitting between them. This CDR3 comprises 15 residues. The CDR3 DNA reads as TGCGCCAGCAGCTTGGAGGCAGGGTTTGGCTATGGCTACACCTTC. Translating it yields CASSLEAGFGYGYTF.

The chain has TRBV6-6 and TRBJ2-1; tentatively, D is TRBD2 (6 bases). Deletions cut 2 bases from V and 7 bases from J, with 12 bases between. This CDR3 spans 14 amino acids. The germline V gene has CDR1 MNHNY and CDR2 SVGAGI (reference sequence). The CDR3 protein is CASSYRRGGNEQFF. The CDR3 DNA reads TGTGCCAGCAGTTACCGGAGGGGTGGAAATGAGCAGTTCTTC.

This chain connects TRBV7-3 to TRBJ2-5; no firm D call. CDR3 size: 16 residues. Between the trimmed V and J ends, which lost 1 base and 4 bases, there was a span of 16 bases. Per germline, CDR1 SGHTA and CDR2 FQGTGA. DNA for the CDR3: TGTGCCAGCAGCTTAAACAACCCGACTTTGGGAGAGACCCAGTACTTC. It is translated as CASSLNNPTLGETQYF.

The V and J genes are TRBV7-9 and TRBJ2-1; tentatively, D is TRBD1 (7 bases). Trimming stripped 1 base from V and 8 bases from J, with 9 bases between. Germline V gene data show CDR1 as SEHNR and CDR2 as FQNEAQ (reference sequence). This CDR3 has 13 amino acids. The CDR3 DNA reads TGTGCCAGCAGCTTAGTCAGGGGGGATGAGCAGTTCTTC. Protein product: CASSLVRGDEQFF.

A few counts support this clone. This rearrangement joins TRBV5-1 to TRBJ2-5; D possibly corresponds to TRBD1 (6 bases). Germline V gives CDR1 SGHRS, CDR2 YFSETQ. The V end lost 2 bases, the J end lost 5 bases, and 13 bases lay between the germline ends. This CDR3 region has 14 residues. CDR3 in amino acids: CASSFDRSGETQYF. CDR3 sequence (DNA): TGCGCCAGCAGCTTTGACAGGTCGGGGGAGACCCAGTACTTC.

This clone was counted a few times. The genes are TRBV6-5 and TRBJ1-6; 9 bases are shared with TRBD1. The CDR3 sequence is 14 residues long. Germline assignment: CDR1 MNHEY and CDR2 SVGAGI. J gave up 6 bases and V 6 bases, and 3 bases lay outside the gene matches. This CDR3 is CASRLQGANSPLHF. CDR3 nucleotides: TGTGCCAGCAGATTACAGGGGGCTAATTCACCCCTCCACTTT.